Below are 9 T cell receptor beta chains sequenced from a single sample in a study of cytomegalovirus exposure and HLA in healthy donors. Primers: 60 Vbeta forward and 13 Jbeta reverse. Here immunoSEQ multiplex PCR was the method, and the copy in TCRdb shows in-frame clones only, minus some. Of 110,000 to 150,000 clones in the sample, roughly 9.4% are singletons; the top ten hold 1.5% to 2%. The sample was PBMCs. The source of these receptors is a male donor in good health and CMV-seronegative.

This clone was seen a few times. The same CDR3 is also encoded by other DNA sequences in this sample. The V gene is TRBV6-5, the J gene TRBJ2-5; 14 bases fit TRBD2. Trimming cost V 6 bases and J 3 bases; bases outside gene matches: 3. Germline values: CDR1 MNHEY, CDR2 SVGAGI. The CDR3 has 15 amino acids. CDR3 nucleotides: TGTGCCAGCAGGACTAGCGGGAGGGATGAAGAGACCCAGTACTTC. Protein sequence: CASRTSGRDEETQYF.

There are a few counts of this clone. The chain carries TRBV9 and TRBJ2-3; 7 nucleotides align to TRBD2. The junction had 4 bases not matched to a gene; V was cut back by 3 bases and J by 0 bases. There are 15 residues in the CDR3. Germline assignment: CDR1 SGDLS and CDR2 YYNGEE. CDR3 sequence reads: CASSASGQSTDTQYF. CDR3 DNA sequence: TGTGCCAGCAGCGCTAGCGGCCAGAGCACAGATACGCAGTATTTT. The full variable domain, with the rest looked up from reference TRBV9 and TRBJ2-3, is DSGVTQTPKHLITATGQRVTLRCSPRSGDLSVYWYQQSLDQGLQFLIQYYNGEERAKGNILERFSAQQFPDLHSELNLSSLELGDSALYFCASSASGQSTDTQYFGPGTRLTVL.

V is TRBV19 and J is TRBJ1-4; no clear D. This CDR3 comprises 16 residues. Germline loops: CDR1 LNHDA, CDR2 SQIVND (reference sequence). V shed 10 bases and J shed 0 bases, with 18 bases lying between them. CDR3: CATRRLSMATNEKLFF. In nucleotides, the CDR3 is TGTGCCACGAGGAGGCTCTCCATGGCAACTAATGAAAAACTGTTTTTT.

This clone was seen a handful of times. The rearrangement joins TRBV13 to TRBJ1-5; 8 nucleotides line up with TRBD1. Germline CDR1 PRHDT, CDR2 FYEKMQ (reference sequence). The CDR3 spans 16 residues. After removal of 5 bases from V and 3 bases from J, the junction contained 9 bases not matched to a gene. Written as DNA, the CDR3 is TGTGCCAGCAGCAGAGCCGGGACAGGAGACAATCAGCCCCAGCATTTT. It specifies CASSRAGTGDNQPQHF.

The chain joins TRBV28 to TRBJ1-2; weak D call: TRBD1 (6 bases). Trimming stripped 2 bases from V and 7 bases from J, with 14 bases between. The length of the CDR3 is 14 residues. Germline V gene lookup returns CDR1 MDHEN and CDR2 SYDVKM. The CDR3, as DNA: TGTGCCAGCAGTTTAACCTCAGACAGGCTTGGCTACACCTTC. Translating gives CASSLTSDRLGYTF.

This clone has more than one count but fewer than ten. The rearrangement links TRBV5-1 to TRBJ2-2; D might be TRBD2 (5 bases). CDR3 length: 15 amino acids. Trimming pared 4 bases from V and 4 bases from J, leaving 14 bases between. Looked up from germline, CDR1 is SGHRS and CDR2 is YFSETQ. The CDR3 DNA follows: TGCGCCAGCAGCCGCTCTGAGGGCCCCACCGGGGAGCTGTTTTTT. This codes for CASSRSEGPTGELFF.

This clone was counted only a few times. The chain employs TRBV28 and TRBJ1-4; no reliable D call. Trimming cost V 5 bases and J 8 bases, with 12 bases left between them. There are 13 residues in the CDR3. Germline V gene sequence: CDR1 MDHEN, CDR2 SYDVKM. In DNA form, the CDR3 reads TGTGCCAGCAGTCCACCTTCCCAGGAAAAACTGTTTTTT. Translating it yields CASSPPSQEKLFF.

The table lists this clone with a few counts. V gene TRBV28 combines with J gene TRBJ2-5; the D gene is possibly TRBD2 (6 bases). The germline CDR1 and CDR2 sequences are MDHEN and SYDVKM. V lost 5 bases, J lost 2 bases, and 15 bases lay in between. This CDR3 spans 15 amino acids. The CDR3 protein is CASSTQTRQQETQYF. The CDR3 nucleotides are TGTGCCAGCAGTACCCAGACTAGGCAGCAAGAGACCCAGTACTTC. The whole variable domain, filled in from reference TRBV28 and TRBJ2-5, reads DVKVTQSSRYLVKRTGEKVFLECVQDMDHENMFWYRQDPGLGLRLIYFSYDVKMKEKGDIPEGYSVSREKKERFSLILESASTNQTSMYLCASSTQTRQQETQYFGPGTRLLVL.

This clone came up a few times. J is TRBJ1-4 and V is TRBV4-3; 7 bases match TRBD1. The CDR3 is made up of 15 amino acids. The V and J ends lost 0 bases and 10 bases, in that order; junction bases with no gene match: 8. Germline values: CDR1 LGHNA, CDR2 YSLEER. The CDR3 DNA reads as TGCGCCAGCAGCCAAGATGACAGGGTAGATGGAAAACTGTTTTTT. Amino acid sequence: CASSQDDRVDGKLFF.